These T cell receptor beta chains were read from a single sample in a study of beta chain features in type 1 diabetes. Sequencing was performed with immunoSEQ multiplex PCR; in TCRdb, only in-frame clones are kept and a portion is missing. The repertoire consists of about 150,000 clones, with approximately 8.1% occurring once and the leading ten covering 0.5%. The sample consisted of central memory CD4+ T cells from blood. These receptors were collected from a young man with type 1 diabetes. Each CDR3 is given with its conserved first and last residue. Each record gives: J gene, clone size, V gene, D gene, CDR3 DNA, CDR3 protein. The D gene is left open where the match is weak. Size tells how often a clone was seen (once, few, many) or the class of an expanded clone, and some rows leave it out.

TRBJ1-1 few TRBV5-4 - TGTGCCAGCAGTTTTACCGCGGGTGACACTGAAGCTTTCTTT CASSFTAGDTEAFF
TRBJ2-6 many TRBV10-3 TRBD1 TGTGCCATCAGTCCGGGGACAGGGGCCCCTGGGGCCAACGTCCTGACTTTC CAISPGTGAPGANVLTF
TRBJ1-1 few TRBV7-2 - TGTGCCAGCAGCTTATCTTGGCTGAACACTGAAGCTTTCTTT CASSLSWLNTEAFF
TRBJ2-2 few TRBV5-1 TRBD1 TGCGCCAGCAGCCCGGGGACAGGGGCCGGGGAGCTGTTTTTT CASSPGTGAGELFF
TRBJ1-5 few TRBV7-9 TRBD1 TGTGCCAGCAGCGGGATCACCGGGACAGGGGTACAGCCCCAGCATTTT CASSGITGTGVQPQHF
TRBJ1-4 - TRBV5-1 TRBD1 TGCGCCAGCAGCTTGATGGGGACAGCTGAAAAACTGTTTTTT CASSLMGTAEKLFF
TRBJ1-2 - TRBV4-1 TRBD1 TGCGCCAGCAGCCACGGGGACAGGCCGAGTGGGTACGGCTACACCTTC CASSHGDRPSGYGYTF
TRBJ1-2 few TRBV4-2 TRBD1 TGTGCCAGCAGCCAAGGGGGGACAGGGAATAACTATGGCTACACCTTC CASSQGGTGNNYGYTF
TRBJ2-5 few TRBV29-1 TRBD2 TGCAGCGTATGGGGTCTGGCTAGCGGGGAAGAGACCCAGTACTTC CSVWGLASGEETQYF
TRBJ2-7 few TRBV5-4 TRBD1 TGTGCCAGCAGCTTGAAGCTACAGACAGGGGGAGGCTACGAGCAGTACTTC CASSLKLQTGGGYEQYF
TRBJ2-7 few TRBV7-9 TRBD2 TGTGCCAGCAGCTTTTTTGGTGGGGCGGGAGGCCCCTACGAGCAGTACTTC CASSFFGGAGGPYEQYF
TRBJ2-4 - TRBV28 TRBD1 TGTGCCAGCAGTTCGCTTGGGACAGGGAAAAAAGACATTCAGTACTTC CASSSLGTGKKDIQYF
TRBJ2-7 few TRBV28 TRBD2 TGTGCCAGCTCCCGCCCGGGACTAGCGGACTACGAGCAGTACTTC CASSRPGLADYEQYF
TRBJ1-2 - TRBV28 - TGTGCCAGCAGCTCGAACTATGGCTACACCTTC CASSSNYGYTF
TRBJ1-5 - TRBV7-9 - TGCGCCAGCAGCCAAGATATAACTGGTCAGCCCCAGCATTTT CASSQDITGQPQHF
TRBJ2-7 - TRBV5-1 - TGCGCCAGCAGCTTACAGGGTTTGTGGGACGAGCAGTACTTC CASSLQGLWDEQYF
TRBJ2-7 few TRBV5-4 TRBD2 TGTGCCAGCAGCTTTTGGGCTAGCGGGAGGAACGAGCAGTACTTC CASSFWASGRNEQYF
TRBJ1-4 few TRBV4-3 - TGCGCCAGCAGCCAAGAACCACCGATTGAGGGTAATGAAAAACTGTTTTTT CASSQEPPIEGNEKLFF
TRBJ2-2 few TRBV30 TRBD2 TGTGCCTGGAGTGTAACGGGGGGACTCCCTAACACCGGGGAGCTGTTTTTT CAWSVTGGLPNTGELFF
TRBJ2-7 - TRBV6-5 TRBD1 TGTGCCAGCAGTTACTCGACAGGGGAACAGGGTTACGAGCAGTACTTC CASSYSTGEQGYEQYF
TRBJ1-5 few TRBV2 TRBD1 TGTGCCAGCAGTTCCCGGACAGGGCATAGCAATCAGCCCCAGCATTTT CASSSRTGHSNQPQHF
TRBJ2-7 few TRBV5-6 TRBD1 TGTGCCAGCAGCTTGATTTCGGCAGGGGGCCACGAGCAGTACTTC CASSLISAGGHEQYF
TRBJ1-2 few TRBV18 TRBD1 TGTGCCAGCTCACCAAGGGGGCTCGCTAACTATGGCTACACCTTC CASSPRGLANYGYTF
TRBJ1-3 - TRBV29-1 - TGCAGCGTTCGAGGTGGTAGCTCTGGAAACACCATATATTTT CSVRGGSSGNTIYF
TRBJ2-5 few TRBV5-1 - TGCGCCAGCAGCTTGGGGCAGAAACAAGAGACCCAGTACTTC CASSLGQKQETQYF
TRBJ2-5 few TRBV5-1 TRBD2 TGCGCCAGCTCCGGGGGGTCGGCCTACCAAGAGACCCAGTACTTC CASSGGSAYQETQYF
TRBJ1-2 - TRBV6-1 - TGTGCCAGCGCGGAATCTAACTATGGCTACACCTTC CASAESNYGYTF
TRBJ2-7 few TRBV5-1 TRBD2 TGCGCCAGCAGCTCATCCGGGACTAGCGGACCCTACGAGCAGTACTTC CASSSSGTSGPYEQYF
TRBJ1-3 few TRBV6-5 TRBD1 TGTGCCAGCAGTACAGGGGATCGAAACACCATATATTTT CASSTGDRNTIYF
TRBJ2-3 - TRBV5-4 - TGTGCCAGCAGCGAGCGGGCGGGGACAGATACGCAGTATTTT CASSERAGTDTQYF
TRBJ2-7 few TRBV28 - TGTGCCAGCAGTCCATCCTCAGGGCTAACCTACGAGCAGTACTTC CASSPSSGLTYEQYF
TRBJ2-5 - TRBV18 TRBD1 TGTGCCAGCTCACCGGGGACAGGGACGGAGACCCAGTACTTC CASSPGTGTETQYF
TRBJ2-1 - TRBV28 TRBD1 TGTGCCAGCTGCTCGGGACAGGGTCTCAATGAGCAGTTCTTC CASCSGQGLNEQFF
TRBJ2-2 few TRBV5-4 TRBD1 TGTGCCAGCATCAGGGGGCAGTCAGCCGGGGAGCTGTTTTTT CASIRGQSAGELFF
TRBJ2-7 - TRBV18 TRBD2 TGTGCCAGCTCACCACCCCCGGGAGGTAACGAGCAGTACTTC CASSPPPGGNEQYF
TRBJ2-5 - TRBV7-2 TRBD2 TGTGCCAGCAGCTTAACGACTAGCGGGCAAGAGACCCAGTACTTC CASSLTTSGQETQYF
TRBJ2-3 few TRBV29-1 TRBD2 TGCAGCGCCGTAGCGGGAGGGCGGGCAGATACGCAGTATTTT CSAVAGGRADTQYF
TRBJ2-2 few TRBV11-2 TRBD1 TGTGCCAGCAGCCAGGGGGACGGGGTGGGAGTCGCCGGGGAGCTGTTTTTT CASSQGDGVGVAGELFF